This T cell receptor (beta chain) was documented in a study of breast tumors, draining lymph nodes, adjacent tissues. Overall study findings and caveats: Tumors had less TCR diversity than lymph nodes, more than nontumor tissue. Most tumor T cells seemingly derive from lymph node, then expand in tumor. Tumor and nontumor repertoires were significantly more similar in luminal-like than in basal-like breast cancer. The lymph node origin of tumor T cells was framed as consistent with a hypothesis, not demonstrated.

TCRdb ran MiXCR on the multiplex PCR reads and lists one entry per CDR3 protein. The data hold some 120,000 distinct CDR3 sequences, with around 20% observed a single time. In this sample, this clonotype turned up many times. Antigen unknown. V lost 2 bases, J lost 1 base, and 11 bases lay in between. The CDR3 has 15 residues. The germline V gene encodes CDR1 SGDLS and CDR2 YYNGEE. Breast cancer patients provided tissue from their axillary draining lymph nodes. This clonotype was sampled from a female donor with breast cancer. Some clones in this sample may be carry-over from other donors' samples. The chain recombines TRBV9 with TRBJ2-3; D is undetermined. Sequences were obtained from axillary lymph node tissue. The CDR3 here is CASSVKGLGTDTQYF. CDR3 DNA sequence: TGTGCCAGCAGCGTGAAGGGTTTGGGCACAGATACGCAGTATTTT.